Described below is a single T cell receptor beta chain sequence and its context. This entry comes from a study of cytomegalovirus exposure and HLA in healthy donors. Both 60 Vbeta primers and 13 Jbeta primers went into the PCR. Profiling relied on immunoSEQ multiplex PCR, and the TCRdb table lists in-frame clones only, not all of them. Among 180,000 or so clones listed, about four fifths were seen once. The V and J ends lost 2 bases and 4 bases respectively, with 17 bases between them. CDR1 SGHVS and CDR2 FQNEAQ come from the germline V gene. The CDR3 has 17 residues. This receptor was taken from a woman in her thirties in good health and CMV-seronegative. Sequences were obtained from PBMCs. The V gene is TRBV7-8, the J gene TRBJ2-2; possibly TRBD1 for D (5 bases). Here the CDR3 reads CASSLRPLGAGTGELFF. The CDR3 nucleotides read TGTGCCAGCAGCTTACGACCTCTAGGGGCAGGCACCGGGGAGCTGTTTTTT.